These 25 T cell receptor beta chains originate from one sample sequenced in a study of shared clonotypes between healthy human individuals (dated by TCRdb to 2019 to 2021). Libraries were built with the immunoSEQ multiplex PCR assay. TCRdb retrieved this table from immuneACCESS and kept in-frame rearrangements only. Not all clones are present; in checked studies, unresolved V genes account for under half, and no reason is known for the remainder. This sample gives roughly 2.5 million clones in total; approximately 94% of them show up just once. The ten top clones hold around 0.14% of the sample. Sequenced input: naive CD4+ T cells sorted from blood. The cell subset or site label here, explained by the study, means: CD45RA+ positively selected. Receptor source: a man aged 18 to 29 in good health.

The V and J genes are TRBV5-1 and TRBJ2-7; 9 bases fit TRBD1. Unmatched junction bases numbered 7, after V lost 4 bases and J lost 5 bases. Per the germline V gene, CDR1 is SGHRS and CDR2 is YFSETQ. This CDR3 is built from 14 residues. CDR3 nucleotides: TGCGCCAGCAGCCCGGGACAGGGAGTAGACGAGCAGTACTTC. Translated: CASSPGQGVDEQYF.

V and J are TRBV6-5 and TRBJ1-5, with 7 bases aligning to TRBD1. This CDR3 is built from 14 residues. V was clipped by 6 bases and J by 9 bases; unmatched bases: 11. Germline lookup yields CDR1 MNHEY and CDR2 SVGAGI. In DNA, the CDR3 is TGTGCCAGCAGGCAGTCCCGGGACAGTCCGCCCCAGCATTTT. This codes for CASRQSRDSPPQHF.

This chain connects TRBV6-5 to TRBJ1-6; TRBD1 agrees at 8 bases. The CDR3 contains 14 residues. The germline V gene encodes CDR1 MNHEY and CDR2 SVGAGI. With V trimmed by 5 bases and J by 9 bases, 6 bases remained unmatched. CDR3 bases: TGTGCCAGCAGTGCAGGGGGCGTAGGTTCACCCCTCCACTTT. Translation: CASSAGGVGSPLHF.

About this clone: The sample contains more than one DNA sequence encoding this CDR3. The genes are TRBV11-2 and TRBJ2-7, with 14 positions matching TRBD2. The germline CDR1 and CDR2 sequences are SGHAT and FQNNGV. V trimming: 3 bases; J trimming: 4 bases; junction bases outside the gene matches: 2. The CDR3 is made up of 15 amino acids. The CDR3 sequence: CASSFGLAGGYEQYF. CDR3 sequence (DNA): TGTGCCAGCAGCTTCGGACTAGCGGGGGGATACGAGCAGTACTTC.

This rearrangement joins TRBV19 to TRBJ2-3; possible D gene TRBD1, 6 bases. The CDR3 covers 13 residues. Trimming stripped 10 bases from V and 3 bases from J, with 14 bases between. Germline values: CDR1 LNHDA, CDR2 SQIVND (reference sequence). The CDR3 DNA follows: TGTGCCACGACAAGGGGGTTAACAGATACGCAGTATTTT. Protein product: CATTRGLTDTQYF.

On this clone itself: This sample also contains other DNA sequences that code for the same CDR3. The DNA for the CDR3 is TGTGCCAGCAGCCCGACTAGCGGGGGTTCCTACGAGCAGTACTTC. It yields the protein CASSPTSGGSYEQYF. The chain has TRBV7-9 and TRBJ2-7; the match to TRBD2 covers 12 bases. The CDR3 is 15 amino acids. The junction had 3 bases not matched to a gene; V was cut back by 5 bases and J by 1 base. Germline CDR1 and CDR2: SEHNR and FQNEAQ (reference sequence).

This chain joins TRBV2 and TRBJ2-3; the D is unclear. From germline, CDR1 is SNHLY and CDR2 FYNNEI. V was clipped by 6 bases and J by 6 bases, with 4 bases between them. The CDR3 sequence is 10 residues long. CDR3 bases: TGTGCCAGCAGGAGTGATACGCAGTATTTT. The encoded protein is CASRSDTQYF. Complete variable domain (other parts from reference TRBV2 and TRBJ2-3): EPEVTQTPSHQVTQMGQEVILRCVPISNHLYFYWYRQILGQKVEFLVSFYNNEISEKSEIFDDQFSVERPDGSNFTLKIRSTKLEDSAMYFCASRSDTQYFGPGTRLTVL.

The chain employs TRBV11-2 and TRBJ2-7, with 7 bases identical to TRBD1. V was pared by 5 bases and J by 6 bases, with 4 bases of the junction left unmatched. The CDR3 is made up of 12 amino acids. Germline V gene lookup returns CDR1 SGHAT and CDR2 FQNNGV. DNA of the CDR3: TGTGCCAGCAGCCTGACAGGGCTCGAGCAGTACTTC. Protein product: CASSLTGLEQYF. The whole variable domain, remainder taken from reference TRBV11-2 and TRBJ2-7, is EAGVAQSPRYKIIEKRQSVAFWCNPISGHATLYWYQQILGQGPKLLIQFQNNGVVDDSQLPKDRFSAERLKGVDSTLKIQPAKLEDSAVYLCASSLTGLEQYFGPGTRLTVT.

The chain combines TRBV9 with TRBJ2-7, with D maybe TRBD1 (6 bases). Germline CDR1 SGDLS, CDR2 YYNGEE. The CDR3 has 9 amino acids. The CDR3 DNA reads as TGTGCCAGCATCTCAGGGGACCAAGTC. Translating it yields CASISGDQV.

The chain employs TRBV6-1 and TRBJ1-1; a possible D gene is TRBD1 (6 bases). The germline V and J ends were trimmed by 5 bases and 1 base, with 11 bases remaining between them. CDR1 and CDR2 (germline): MNHNS, SASEGT. The CDR3 is 14 residues long. CDR3 residues: CASSWTDQNTEAFF. For the CDR3, the DNA is TGTGCCAGCAGTTGGACAGATCAGAACACTGAAGCTTTCTTT.

V usage is TRBV10-3 and J usage is TRBJ2-5, with TRBD1 matching 10 bases. The CDR3 sequence is 14 residues long. The trim removed 10 bases at V and 5 bases at J, leaving 10 bases unmatched. The germline gives CDR1 ENHRY, CDR2 SYGVKD. Here the CDR3 DNA reads TGTGCCACCCGACAGGGGGCGTCTTGGGAGACCCAGTACTTC. Translation: CATRQGASWETQYF.

In this sample, this clone turned up a few times. The chain links TRBV2 to TRBJ1-6; possible D gene TRBD1, 5 bases. Trimming shortened V by 1 base and J by 9 bases, and 16 bases separated the two germline ends. The V gene's germline CDR1 is SNHLY and CDR2 FYNNEI. The CDR3 loop spans 16 amino acids. The CDR3 is CASSEVDPFGGSPLHF. The CDR3 bases are TGTGCCAGCAGTGAAGTGGACCCATTCGGGGGTTCACCCCTCCACTTT.

A few counts support this clone. The chain couples TRBV10-3 to TRBJ2-2; perhaps TRBD1 as D (6 bases). The CDR3 loop spans 14 amino acids. Trimming removed 7 bases at V and 3 bases at J, with 12 bases between. CDR1 and CDR2 from the germline V gene are ENHRY and SYGVKD. This chain's CDR3 is CAINPTGDTGELFF. CDR3 in DNA: TGTGCCATCAATCCGACAGGTGACACCGGGGAGCTGTTTTTT.

The chain employs TRBV19 and TRBJ2-1; D may correspond to TRBD1 or TRBD2 (5 bases each). With 3 bases removed from V and 5 bases from J, the gap between germline ends came to 14 bases. Germline-derived CDR1 and CDR2 are LNHDA and SQIVND (reference sequence). The CDR3 is 15 residues long. The CDR3: CASSIQRGIHNEQFF. DNA of the CDR3: TGTGCCAGTAGTATCCAGAGGGGAATACACAATGAGCAGTTCTTC. Combining the CDR3 with reference TRBV19 and TRBJ2-1 gives the whole variable domain DGGITQSPKYLFRKEGQNVTLSCEQNLNHDAMYWYRQDPGQGLRLIYYSQIVNDFQKGDIAEGYSVSREKKESFPLTVTSAQKNPTAFYLCASSIQRGIHNEQFFGPGTRLTVL.

The chain combines TRBV6-1 with TRBJ1-3; no clear D. V lost 2 bases and J lost 2, with 10 bases in between. The CDR3 spans 15 residues. Germline loops: CDR1 MNHNS, CDR2 SASEGT. Here the CDR3 DNA reads TGTGCCAGCAGTGAACACGGCGGGCCTGGAAACACCATATATTTT. It encodes CASSEHGGPGNTIYF.

The CDR3 reads CRGRDTGYTF. For the CDR3, the DNA is TGCAGGGGGAGAGACACCGGCTACACCTTC. V is TRBV20-1 and J is TRBJ1-2; D gene ambiguous. The V gene's germline CDR1 is DFQATT and CDR2 SNEGSKA (reference sequence). CDR3 size: 10 residues.

V is TRBV30 and J is TRBJ2-4; D could derive from TRBD1 or TRBD2 (5 bases each). This CDR3 has 13 amino acids. The germline V gene has CDR1 GTSNPN and CDR2 SVGIG (reference sequence). V lost 1 base to trimming and J lost 8 bases, with 12 bases between them. The DNA of the CDR3 is TGTGCCTGGAGTGAAGGGACGTTAGACATTCAGTACTTC. Protein: CAWSEGTLDIQYF.

This clone was detected only a few times. The rearrangement uses TRBV11-3 and TRBJ2-7; possibly TRBD2 for D (6 bases). V was clipped by 5 bases and J by 0 bases, with 17 bases between them. The CDR3 is 16 amino acids. Germline CDR1 is SGHNT and CDR2 is YENEEA. CDR3 protein: CASSPPSSDYSYEQYF. For the CDR3, the DNA is TGTGCCAGCAGCCCCCCCTCCTCGGACTACTCCTACGAGCAGTACTTC. The full variable domain, rest sourced from reference TRBV11-3 and TRBJ2-7, is EAGVVQSPRYKIIEKKQPVAFWCNPISGHNTLYWYLQNLGQGPELLIRYENEEAVDDSQLPKDRFSAERLKGVDSTLKIQPAELGDSAVYLCASSPPSSDYSYEQYFGPGTRLTVT.

V is TRBV7-2 and J is TRBJ2-1, with 7 bases aligning to TRBD1. This CDR3 is built from 15 residues. Germline trimming cut 5 bases from V and 4 bases from J; bases unmatched to any gene: 8. The V gene's germline CDR1 is SGHTA and CDR2 FQGNSA. CDR3 loop: CASSPRGQVYNEQFF. For the CDR3, the DNA is TGTGCCAGCAGCCCTCGAGGACAGGTTTACAATGAGCAGTTCTTC.

Details on this clone: Other DNA sequences from this sample encode an identical CDR3 as well. The chain has TRBV30 and TRBJ2-7; no firm D call. V dropped 1 base and J dropped 1 base, with 5 bases sitting between them. Looked up from germline, CDR1 is GTSNPN and CDR2 is SVGIG (reference sequence). CDR3 length: 12 amino acids. CDR3 sequence (DNA): TGTGCCTGGAGTGGAGGTTCCTACGAGCAGTACTTC. It translates to CAWSGGSYEQYF. Full variable domain (outside the CDR3, taken from reference TRBV30 and TRBJ2-7): SQTIHQWPATLVQPVGSPLSLECTVEGTSNPNLYWYRQAAGRGLQLLFYSVGIGQISSEVPQNLSASRPQDRQFILSSKKLLLSDSGFYLCAWSGGSYEQYFGPGTRLTVT.

On this clone: The same CDR3 can be traced to other DNA sequences in this sample. The V call is TRBV5-1, the J call TRBJ2-3; either TRBD1 or TRBD2 may fit D (6 bases each). Germline CDR1 reads SGHRS; CDR2 reads YFSETQ. V dropped 2 bases and J dropped 2 bases, with 9 bases sitting between them. CDR3 size: 14 residues. CDR3 in amino acids: CASSLGGYTDTQYF. As DNA, the CDR3 is TGCGCCAGCAGCTTAGGGGGGTACACAGATACGCAGTATTTT.

The chain links TRBV30 to TRBJ1-6, with 7 bases lining up with TRBD1. With V trimmed by 4 bases and J by 8 bases, 2 bases remained unmatched. Germline V gives CDR1 GTSNPN, CDR2 SVGIG (reference sequence). The CDR3 loop spans 12 amino acids. CDR3 nucleotide sequence: TGTGCCTGGAACAGGGGTGATTCACCCCTCCACTTT. Translated: CAWNRGDSPLHF.

The chain carries TRBV14 and TRBJ2-1, with D tentatively TRBD2 (6 bases). Germline lookup yields CDR1 SGHDN and CDR2 FVKESK. This CDR3 has 16 residues. V dropped 1 base and J dropped 2 bases, with 12 bases sitting between them. The DNA of the CDR3 is TGTGCCAGCAGCCAAGTATCCGGGAGCCCCTACAATGAGCAGTTCTTC. It yields the protein CASSQVSGSPYNEQFF.

The rearrangement uses TRBV5-1 and TRBJ1-6; perhaps TRBD1 as D (5 bases). CDR1 is SGHRS and CDR2 is YFSETQ in the germline V gene. The CDR3 covers 14 residues. Trimming left V 1 base short and J 7 bases short, with 9 bases between. DNA for the CDR3: TGCGCCAGCAGCTTGATGGGGGAAAATTCACCCCTCCACTTT. Encoded protein: CASSLMGENSPLHF.

The rearrangement links TRBV4-1 to TRBJ1-5; D remains unclear. Germline V lookup: CDR1 MGHRA, CDR2 YSYEKL. The CDR3 sequence is 14 residues long. The V and J ends lost 6 bases and 6 bases respectively, with 15 bases between them. The CDR3 nucleotides read TGCGCCAGCAGTACAATGGGGTTCGGTCAGCCCCAGCATTTT. It is translated as CASSTMGFGQPQHF.